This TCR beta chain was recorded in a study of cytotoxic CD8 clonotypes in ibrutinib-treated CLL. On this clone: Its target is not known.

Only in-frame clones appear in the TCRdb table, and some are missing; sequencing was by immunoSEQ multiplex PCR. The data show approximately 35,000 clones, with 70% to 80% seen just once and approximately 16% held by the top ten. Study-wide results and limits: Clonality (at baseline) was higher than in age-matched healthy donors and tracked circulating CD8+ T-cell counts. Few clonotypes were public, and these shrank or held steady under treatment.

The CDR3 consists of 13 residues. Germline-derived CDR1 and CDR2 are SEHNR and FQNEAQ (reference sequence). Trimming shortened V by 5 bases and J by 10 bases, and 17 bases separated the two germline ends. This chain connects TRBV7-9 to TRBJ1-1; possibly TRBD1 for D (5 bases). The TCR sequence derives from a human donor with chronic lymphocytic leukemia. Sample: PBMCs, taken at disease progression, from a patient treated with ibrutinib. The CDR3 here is CASSPRRDGVAFF. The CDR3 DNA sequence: TGTGCCAGCAGCCCGCGACGGGACGGGGTAGCTTTCTTT.